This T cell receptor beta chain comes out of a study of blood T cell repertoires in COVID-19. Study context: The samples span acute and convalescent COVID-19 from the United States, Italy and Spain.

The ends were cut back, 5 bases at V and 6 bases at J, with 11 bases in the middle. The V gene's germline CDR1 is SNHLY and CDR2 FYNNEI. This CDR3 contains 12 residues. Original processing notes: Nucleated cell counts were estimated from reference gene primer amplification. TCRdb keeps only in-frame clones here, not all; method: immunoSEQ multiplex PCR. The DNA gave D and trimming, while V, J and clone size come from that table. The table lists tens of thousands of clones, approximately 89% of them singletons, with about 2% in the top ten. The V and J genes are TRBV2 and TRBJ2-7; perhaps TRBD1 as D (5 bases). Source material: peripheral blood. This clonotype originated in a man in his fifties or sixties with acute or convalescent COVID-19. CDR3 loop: CASSTGGPEQYV. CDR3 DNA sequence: TGTGCCAGCAGTACAGGTGGGCCCGAGCAGTACGTC.